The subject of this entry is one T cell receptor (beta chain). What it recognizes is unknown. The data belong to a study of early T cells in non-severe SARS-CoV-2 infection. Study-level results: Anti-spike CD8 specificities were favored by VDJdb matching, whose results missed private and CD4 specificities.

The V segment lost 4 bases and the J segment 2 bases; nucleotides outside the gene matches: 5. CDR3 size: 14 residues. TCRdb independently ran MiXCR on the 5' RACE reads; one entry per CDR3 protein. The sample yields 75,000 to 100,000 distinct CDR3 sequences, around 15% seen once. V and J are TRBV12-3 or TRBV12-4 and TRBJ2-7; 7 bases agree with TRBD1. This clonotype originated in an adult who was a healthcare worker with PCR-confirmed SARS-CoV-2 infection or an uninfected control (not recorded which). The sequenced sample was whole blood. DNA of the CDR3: TGTGCCAGCAGTTCCCCGGGACAGCCCTACGAGCAGTACTTC. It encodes CASSSPGQPYEQYF.